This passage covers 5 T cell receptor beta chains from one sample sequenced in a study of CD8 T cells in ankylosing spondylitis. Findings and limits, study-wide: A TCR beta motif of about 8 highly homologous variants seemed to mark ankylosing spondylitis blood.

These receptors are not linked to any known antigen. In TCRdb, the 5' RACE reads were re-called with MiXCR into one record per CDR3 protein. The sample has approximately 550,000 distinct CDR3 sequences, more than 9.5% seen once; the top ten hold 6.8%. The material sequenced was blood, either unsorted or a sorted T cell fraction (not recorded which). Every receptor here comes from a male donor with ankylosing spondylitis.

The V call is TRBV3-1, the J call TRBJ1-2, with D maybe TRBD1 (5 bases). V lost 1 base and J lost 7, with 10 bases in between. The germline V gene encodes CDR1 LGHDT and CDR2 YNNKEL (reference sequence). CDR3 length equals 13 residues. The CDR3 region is CASSQGPRGGYTF. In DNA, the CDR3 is TGTGCCAGCAGCCAAGGCCCTAGGGGTGGCTACACCTTC.

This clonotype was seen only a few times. The DNA of the CDR3 is TGCAGTGCACCTAGCGGGAGCTCCTACAATGAGCAGTTCTTC. It codes for CSAPSGSSYNEQFF. V gene TRBV20-1 combines with J gene TRBJ2-1, with 10 bases identical to TRBD2. This CDR3 is 14 amino acids long. CDR1 and CDR2 from the germline V gene are DFQATT and SNEGSKA (reference sequence). V gave up 6 bases and J gave up 0 bases; unmatched junction bases: 2.

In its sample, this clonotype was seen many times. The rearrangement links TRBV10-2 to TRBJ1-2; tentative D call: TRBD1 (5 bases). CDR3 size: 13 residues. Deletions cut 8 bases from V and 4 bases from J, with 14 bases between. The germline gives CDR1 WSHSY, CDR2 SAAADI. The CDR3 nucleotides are TGCGCCAGCTTAGGGCAGGGCGCCTATGGCTACACCTTC. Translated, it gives CASLGQGAYGYTF.

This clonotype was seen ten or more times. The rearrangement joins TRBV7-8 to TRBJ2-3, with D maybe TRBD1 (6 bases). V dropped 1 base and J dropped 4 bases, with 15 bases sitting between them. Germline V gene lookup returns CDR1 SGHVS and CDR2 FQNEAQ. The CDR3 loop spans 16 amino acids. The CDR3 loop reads CASSLGEGVIADTQYF. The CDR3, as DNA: TGTGCCAGCAGCTTAGGAGAGGGGGTTATCGCAGATACGCAGTATTTT.

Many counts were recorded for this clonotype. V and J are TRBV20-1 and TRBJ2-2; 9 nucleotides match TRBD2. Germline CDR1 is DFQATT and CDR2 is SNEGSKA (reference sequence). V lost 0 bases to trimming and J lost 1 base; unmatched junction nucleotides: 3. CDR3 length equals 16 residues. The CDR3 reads CSARDAAGGNTGELFF. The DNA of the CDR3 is TGCAGTGCTAGAGATGCAGCGGGAGGGAACACCGGGGAGCTGTTTTTT.